Each of the 21 T cell receptor beta chains below was sequenced from the same sample in a study of Ad26.COV2.S vaccination and SARS-CoV-2 variants. TCRdb's copy holds only in-frame clones and misses some; the assay was immunoSEQ multiplex PCR. The sample consists of over 100,000 clones, 60% to 85% of them appearing once. The sequencing used peripheral blood, collected after recovery from COVID-19. All receptors come from a human donor who had recovered from COVID-19.

The V and J genes are TRBV3-1 (or the pseudogene TRBV3-2) and TRBJ1-2; TRBD1 matches at 7 bases. Trimming cost V 1 base and J 7 bases; bases outside gene matches: 6. CDR1 LGHDT and CDR2 YNNKEL come from the germline V gene (reference sequence). The CDR3 totals 14 residues. The CDR3 spells CASSQGQGRSGYTF. The DNA for the CDR3 is TGTGCCAGCAGCCAAGGACAGGGAAGGTCTGGCTACACCTTC.

The chain recombines TRBV2 with TRBJ1-1; no reliable D call. The CDR3 contains 11 residues. Trimming removed 3 bases from V and 8 bases from J, with 7 bases in between. Germline V gene data show CDR1 as SNHLY and CDR2 as FYNNEI. This CDR3 reads CASSDIPEAFF. As DNA, the CDR3 is TGTGCCAGCAGTGACATCCCGGAAGCTTTCTTT.

This clone was detected a few times. V and J are TRBV2 and TRBJ2-2; D may be TRBD1 (6 bases). This CDR3 is 14 amino acids long. Looked up from germline, CDR1 is SNHLY and CDR2 is FYNNEI. Trimming took 7 bases from V and 2 from J, leaving 11 bases between them. The CDR3 is CASKPGDNTGELFF. The DNA of the CDR3 is TGTGCCAGCAAACCAGGGGATAACACCGGGGAGCTGTTTTTT.

This chain connects TRBV10-3 to TRBJ2-3; 13 nucleotides agree with TRBD2. Losses at the gene ends were 2 bases for V and 5 bases for J; bases not matched to a gene: 1. Per germline, CDR1 ENHRY and CDR2 SYGVKD. This CDR3 contains 15 residues. CDR3 amino acids: CAISEGLAGVDTQYF. In DNA form, the CDR3 reads TGTGCCATCAGTGAGGGACTAGCGGGGGTAGATACGCAGTATTTT.

The chain combines TRBV4-3 with TRBJ1-2, with no clear D. This CDR3 has 14 amino acids. With 1 base removed from V and 7 bases from J, the gap between germline ends came to 13 bases. CDR1 and CDR2 (germline): LGHNA, YSLEER. The DNA for the CDR3 is TGCGCCAGCAGCCAAGTTCGGTCTCAGAGTGGCTACACCTTC. Protein: CASSQVRSQSGYTF.

The chain employs TRBV7-2 and TRBJ1-3; a possible D gene is TRBD1 (5 bases). Germline V gene sequence: CDR1 SGHTA, CDR2 FQGNSA. The V end was cut by 5 bases, the J end by 7 bases, with 15 bases between. The CDR3 totals 14 residues. The CDR3 nucleotides read TGTGCCAGCAGCCCTCAATTCGGGGGGAACACCATATATTTT. Translating it yields CASSPQFGGNTIYF.

The rearrangement links TRBV6-5 to TRBJ1-6; D is undetermined. The CDR3 contains 13 residues. Germline-derived CDR1 and CDR2 are MNHEY and SVGAGI. Deletions cut 0 bases from V and 8 bases from J, with 5 bases between. The CDR3: CASSYSDDSPLHF. CDR3 DNA sequence: TGTGCCAGCAGTTACTCGGACGATTCACCCCTCCACTTT.

The chain is built from TRBV5-1 and TRBJ1-6; a possible D gene is TRBD1 (6 bases). The ends were cut back, 0 bases at V and 11 bases at J, with 9 bases in the middle. This CDR3 region has 13 residues. CDR1 and CDR2 (germline): SGHRS, YFSETQ. In DNA form, the CDR3 reads TGCGCCAGCAGCTTGGAGGGGGGGACACCCCTCCACTTT. It codes for CASSLEGGTPLHF.

CDR3 amino acids: CASSMLHGYTF. In DNA form, the CDR3 reads TGTGCCAGTAGTATGCTCCATGGCTACACCTTC. This rearrangement joins TRBV19 to TRBJ1-2; D remains unclear. V was cut by 3 bases and J by 6 bases, with 5 bases left in between. CDR1 and CDR2 (germline): LNHDA, SQIVND (reference sequence). The CDR3 has 11 residues.

The rearrangement uses TRBV7-9 and TRBJ2-2, with 9 positions matching TRBD1. Germline-derived CDR1 and CDR2 are SEHNR and FQNEAQ (reference sequence). V was pared by 1 base and J by 6 bases, with 3 bases of the junction left unmatched. This CDR3 is 15 amino acids long. The DNA of the CDR3 is TGTGCCAGCAGCTTAGGGGACAGGGTGGCCGGGGAGCTGTTTTTT. Protein product: CASSLGDRVAGELFF.

The chain uses TRBV9 and TRBJ2-7; no reliable D call. V shed 0 bases and J shed 6 bases, with 19 bases lying between them. Germline values: CDR1 SGDLS, CDR2 YYNGEE. The length of the CDR3 is 16 residues. Here the CDR3 DNA reads TGTGCCAGCAGCGTAGCTCCGTCGCGGACGGATGGCGAGCAGTACTTC. It specifies CASSVAPSRTDGEQYF.

The chain couples TRBV6-2 or TRBV6-3 to TRBJ2-7; D possibly matches TRBD1 or TRBD2 (5 bases each). The V end was cut by 0 bases, the J end by 7 bases, with 19 bases between. This CDR3 is 16 amino acids long. Germline CDR1 reads MNHEY; CDR2 reads SVGEGT. CDR3 nucleotide sequence: TGTGCCAGCAGTTACTCATCGCCAGGGCAATCGGGGGAGCAGTACTTC. Translating it yields CASSYSSPGQSGEQYF.

This sequence joins TRBV28 and TRBJ1-2; a weak D match, TRBD1 (5 bases). V was cut by 1 base and J by 6 bases, with 9 bases left in between. There are 13 residues in the CDR3. In germline, CDR1 is MDHEN, CDR2 SYDVKM. CDR3: CASSLSTDDGYTF. The CDR3 nucleotides are TGTGCCAGCAGTTTATCGACAGACGATGGCTACACCTTC.

The chain uses TRBV24-1 and TRBJ1-1; D gene unclear. The CDR3 has 10 residues. The germline V gene has CDR1 KGHDR and CDR2 SFDVKD. Trimming removed 9 bases from V and 4 bases from J, with 5 bases in between. The CDR3: CATWPTEAFF. CDR3 sequence (DNA): TGTGCCACCTGGCCCACTGAAGCTTTCTTT.

In this sample, this clone turned up once. V is TRBV4-1 and J is TRBJ2-5; 10 bases line up with TRBD1. V was pared by 2 bases and J by 4 bases, with 7 bases of the junction left unmatched. The CDR3 spans 16 residues. Germline CDR1 is MGHRA and CDR2 is YSYEKL. The CDR3 DNA reads TGCGCCAGCAGCCAACCACGGGACAGGGGTAGAGAGACCCAGTACTTC. Translated, it gives CASSQPRDRGRETQYF.

V and J are TRBV5-6 and TRBJ2-7; TRBD1 agrees at 7 bases. Per the germline V gene, CDR1 is SGHDT and CDR2 is YYEEEE. CDR3 length equals 15 residues. The junction had 14 bases not matched to a gene; V was cut back by 2 bases and J by 9 bases. CDR3 DNA sequence: TGTGCCAGCAGCTTCTCGACAGGGAATACGCCTGGGCAGTACTTC. Protein: CASSFSTGNTPGQYF.

The J gene is TRBJ2-3, the V gene TRBV5-1; 9 bases align to TRBD2. CDR3 length equals 17 residues. The J segment lost 2 bases and the V segment lost 1 base, leaving 8 bases of the junction unmatched. Germline CDR1 and CDR2: SGHRS and YFSETQ. The CDR3 loop reads CASSLIGAGGPTDTQYF. The CDR3 nucleotides read TGCGCCAGCAGCTTGATTGGAGCGGGGGGTCCCACAGATACGCAGTATTTT.

The chain joins TRBV6-2 or TRBV6-3 to TRBJ1-5, with D unclear. This CDR3 comprises 14 residues. V lost 5 bases, J lost 2 bases, and 10 bases lay in between. The V gene's germline CDR1 is MNHEY and CDR2 SVGEGT. The CDR3 region has the DNA TGTGCCAGCAGTCCCGATACCGGCAATCAGCCCCAGCATTTT. As protein: CASSPDTGNQPQHF.

This clone has only a few counts. This chain joins TRBV10-3 and TRBJ2-5; TRBD1 might be the D (5 bases). Germline-derived CDR1 and CDR2 are ENHRY and SYGVKD. The V end lost 0 bases, the J end lost 5 bases, and 25 bases lay between the germline ends. This CDR3 region has 19 residues. The CDR3 DNA reads as TGTGCCATCAGTGAGTCGGGCCTAGACGGTTTCAGGGTATTGGAGACCCAGTACTTC. It codes for CAISESGLDGFRVLETQYF.

The CDR3 sequence: CASSQEMGAYTF. The CDR3, as DNA: TGTGCCAGCAGCCAAGAAATGGGAGCCTACACCTTC. The genes are TRBV14 and TRBJ1-2, with unresolved D. The CDR3 totals 12 residues. Between the trimmed V and J ends, which lost 0 bases and 10 bases, there was a span of 9 bases. The germline gives CDR1 SGHDN, CDR2 FVKESK.

The genes are TRBV9 and TRBJ2-1; D remains unclear. Deletions cut 0 bases from V and 8 bases from J, with 3 bases between. The germline V gene has CDR1 SGDLS and CDR2 YYNGEE. The CDR3 loop spans 11 amino acids. The CDR3 region is CASSVADEQFF. CDR3 sequence (DNA): TGTGCCAGCAGCGTAGCTGATGAGCAGTTCTTC. The entire variable domain, with the rest obtained from reference TRBV9 and TRBJ2-1, is as follows: DSGVTQTPKHLITATGQRVTLRCSPRSGDLSVYWYQQSLDQGLQFLIQYYNGEERAKGNILERFSAQQFPDLHSELNLSSLELGDSALYFCASSVADEQFFGPGTRLTVL.